This section outlines one TCR beta chain sequence together with its context. Its binding antigen is unknown. No base quality information exists; no much larger clone differs at one position. The CDR1 and CDR2 encoded by the germline V gene (reference sequence) are DFQATT and SNEGSKA. The CDR3 numbers 14 residues from cysteine through phenylalanine. Only the CDR3 region is kept as DNA, spanning 42 bases read in frame from base 1. V is cut back by 1 base and J by 2 bases, with 4 bases in the junction unmatched. Genomic DNA was used as template for profiling of TCR beta VDJ combinations and CDR3 sequences. TCR repertoire sequencing was run on an Illumina HiSeq 2000. On the study's bioinformatics: TRBV/TRBJ rearrangement plots, CDR3 size and DJ length profiles, and Simpson's diversity index were used to assess repertoires. Whichever DNA sequence was most abundant in the deep sequencing data was defined as the immunodominant clone. CDR3 amino acid sequences were checked for sharing across subjects and were also compared against the VDJdb database and published repertoires. TCRdb reprocessed the public reads (quality trimming at Q25 with fastp, clone calling with MiXCR) and kept in-frame beta chains. All rows with the same CDR3 protein become a single entry with the most common DNA and genes. TCRdb's processing, not the authors' own work, is the source of the V and J calls. This sample has 160,000 or so distinct CDR3 sequences in its table, and 71% of those were observed once. The ten largest clones add up to 35% to 60% of the sample.

These data come from a study of CD8+CD57+ T cells in acquired aplastic anemia listed by TCRdb under 2018. Context from the whole study: Extracted DNA from sorted CD4+ and CD8+ cells averaged around 3.5 ug, ranging from roughly 0.17 to 27.4 ug. CD8+CD57+ expansion was defined as frequency above the mean frequency observed in healthy subjects. Findings and caveats that apply to the study as a whole: Around 31 CD8+ CDR3 sequences were shared between patients and controls but appeared highly expressed in patients and within their immunodominant clones. Patients and healthy controls showed no significant difference in CD8+ Simpson's diversity (P=0.060).

Patients chosen for sequencing had shown expansion of CD8+CD57+ cells by flow cytometry. Every patient had severe acquired aplastic anemia, diagnosed using the International Study of Aplastic Anemia and Agranulocytosis and Camitta criteria. No patient had received any therapy when blood was sampled. In the study, sorted CD4+ and CD8+ blood T cells from patients with severe aplastic anemia and from healthy subjects underwent deep sequencing of TCR repertoires. In the USA, patient enrollment took place under clinicaltrials.gov protocols 00001620, 01623167, 00001397, 00071045, 00081523 and 00961064. Ficoll-Paque density gradient centrifugation was used to isolate peripheral blood mononuclear cells. Before DNA was extracted, CD4+ and CD8+ T cells were sorted using either FACS or magnetic beads.

Material: sorted CD4+, CD8+, or CD8+CD57+ T cells (not recorded which) from PBMCs. The receptor was isolated from a human donor with aplastic anemia. This chain is built from TRBV20-1 and TRBJ1-1, with 7 central nucleotides matching TRBD1. For the CDR3, the sequence is CSARGRTGNTEAFF. The bases are TGCAGTGCTAGAGGAAGGACAGGTAACACTGAAGCTTTCTTT.